This T cell receptor beta chain stems from a study of shared clonotypes between healthy human individuals. A word on this clone: Its matching antigen is unknown.

General study results and limits: Read depth was anticipated to influence clonotype sharing among donors.

CD45RO-negative cells were positively selected for CCR7, leaving out terminally differentiated effector memory CD45RA+ cells. Deep was the level used in running the assay. An approximately 200 ng quantity of DNA, 30,000 to 35,000 T cell genomes, went into the sorted-subset replicate PCRs. This table comes from immunoSEQ multiplex PCR, and its TCRdb copy is limited to in-frame clones, with some not included. This repertoire shows approximately 2,000,000 clones, just over 90% found once; its top ten account for about 1.7%. The CDR3 is made up of 14 amino acids. Germline CDR1 SNHLY, CDR2 FYNNEI. The chain has TRBV2 and TRBJ1-2, with unresolved D. Sequencing was done on a sample of naive CD8+ T cells from PBMCs. The TCR sequence derives from a man aged 18 to 30 in good health. Some clones in this sample may be carry-over from other donors' samples. This CDR3 is CASGVPGSNYGYTF. CDR3 DNA sequence: TGTGCGAGTGGCGTCCCGGGATCCAACTATGGCTACACCTTC.